The 8 T cell receptor beta chains listed next were all sequenced from one sample in a study of blood T cell repertoires in COVID-19 (dated by TCRdb to the early 2020s). Library method: the immunoSEQ multiplex PCR assay. In its TCRdb copy, this immuneACCESS table keeps in-frame sequences only and misses some clones. Where compared with another copy, unresolved V genes explain less than half of these, and the others have no known cause. The sample table lists about 330,000 clones, over 75% of them with a count of one. The ten biggest clones cover about 5% of the sample. The source material was PBMCs or T cells enriched from blood (not recorded which). All receptors derive from a man aged 30 to 45 who had recovered from COVID-19.

The chain couples TRBV9 to TRBJ1-2; TRBD1 agrees at 9 bases. The CDR3 contains 16 residues. Germline trimming cut 2 bases from V and 4 bases from J; bases unmatched to any gene: 9. In germline, CDR1 is SGDLS, CDR2 YYNGEE. CDR3 residues: CASSVPGTGYRYGYTF. The CDR3 nucleotides read TGTGCCAGCAGCGTCCCCGGGACAGGGTATCGCTATGGCTACACCTTC.

This clone was observed a handful of times. The chain uses TRBV2 and TRBJ1-6; a possible D gene is TRBD1 (5 bases). Germline loops: CDR1 SNHLY, CDR2 FYNNEI. Between the trimmed V and J ends, which lost 3 bases and 7 bases, there was a span of 13 bases. The CDR3 sequence is 15 residues long. CDR3 residues: CASSDRGGGNSPLHF. Written as DNA, the CDR3 is TGTGCCAGCAGTGATCGCGGGGGTGGAAATTCACCCCTCCACTTT. The entire variable domain, with the rest obtained from reference TRBV2 and TRBJ1-6, is as follows: EPEVTQTPSHQVTQMGQEVILRCVPISNHLYFYWYRQILGQKVEFLVSFYNNEISEKSEIFDDQFSVERPDGSNFTLKIRSTKLEDSAMYFCASSDRGGGNSPLHFGNGTRLTVT.

The gene calls are TRBV11-2 and TRBJ2-7, with no clear D. Germline values: CDR1 SGHAT, CDR2 FQNNGV. This CDR3 has 13 residues. Trimming pared 0 bases from V and 6 bases from J, leaving 9 bases between. DNA of the CDR3: TGTGCCAGCAGCTTAGAATTCGCGTCCGAGCAGTACTTC. As protein: CASSLEFASEQYF.

The rearrangement uses TRBV5-1 and TRBJ1-3; D is perhaps TRBD1 (6 bases). Germline lookup yields CDR1 SGHRS and CDR2 YFSETQ. Deletions cut 0 bases from V and 3 bases from J, with 16 bases between. The CDR3 spans 17 residues. The CDR3 here is CASSLARGPAGGNTIYF. CDR3 nucleotide sequence: TGCGCCAGCAGCTTGGCCAGGGGCCCGGCGGGTGGAAACACCATATATTTT.

The chain is built from TRBV10-3 and TRBJ2-1; no clear D. This CDR3 spans 13 amino acids. V lost 4 bases to trimming and J lost 5 bases, with 9 bases between them. Germline CDR1 reads ENHRY; CDR2 reads SYGVKD. CDR3 protein: CAISVGQNNEQFF. DNA of the CDR3: TGTGCCATCAGTGTTGGGCAGAACAATGAGCAGTTCTTC.

The chain has TRBV15 and TRBJ1-1; 7 bases are shared with TRBD1. CDR1 and CDR2 (germline): LNHNV, YYDKDF (reference sequence). CDR3 length: 13 amino acids. Trimming cost V 5 bases and J 7 bases; bases outside gene matches: 7. The CDR3 is CATSLNRDSEAFF. The CDR3 nucleotides are TGTGCCACCAGCCTCAACCGGGACAGTGAAGCTTTCTTT. The full variable domain, completed using reference TRBV15 and TRBJ1-1, is DAMVIQNPRYQVTQFGKPVTLSCSQTLNHNVMYWYQQKSSQAPKLLFHYYDKDFNNEADTPDNFQSRRPNTSFCFLDIRSPGLGDTAMYLCATSLNRDSEAFFGQGTRLTVV.

This sequence joins TRBV5-1 and TRBJ2-2; 7 bases align to TRBD1. Trimming at V came to 4 bases and at J to 7 bases, leaving 7 bases not matched to a gene. CDR3 length: 14 residues. From germline, CDR1 is SGHRS and CDR2 YFSETQ. The CDR3 nucleotides are TGCGCCAGCAGCCCGCAGGGGGTTGGCGGGGAGCTGTTTTTT. Its protein is CASSPQGVGGELFF.

J is TRBJ2-6 and V is TRBV18; 8 positions match TRBD1. The CDR3 spans 15 residues. The V segment lost 3 bases and the J segment 13 bases; nucleotides outside the gene matches: 11. CDR1 and CDR2 (germline): KGHSH, LQKENI. The CDR3 bases are TGTGCCAGCTCACCCACACCTGGACAGGGTACAGTCCTGACTTTC. It encodes CASSPTPGQGTVLTF.